Listed below are T cell receptor beta chains from one sample, sequenced in a study of blood T cell repertoires in COVID-19. The table came from immunoSEQ multiplex PCR; TCRdb's copy has only in-frame clones and leaves some out. This table holds fewer than 350,000 clones, roughly 86% found once. The specimen was peripheral blood. These receptors were taken from a woman under 40 who had recovered from COVID-19. Both conserved end residues are part of each CDR3.

V gene,J gene,CDR3 protein
TRBV24-1,TRBJ2-1,CATSDPQGVQKTNEQFF
TRBV19,TRBJ2-5,CASGTVARQGFETQYF
TRBV28,TRBJ2-1,CASRGGALGNEQFF
TRBV29-1,TRBJ1-2,CSVRDSAIYGYTF
TRBV18,TRBJ1-1,CASSPPLQGGIEAFF
TRBV9,TRBJ1-6,CASSVEYNNSPLHF
TRBV28,TRBJ2-1,CASSLLESYNEQFF
TRBV6-6,TRBJ2-3,CASSYKDTQYF
TRBV19,TRBJ2-1,CASSRLGTSGDNEQFF
TRBV19,TRBJ1-5,CASRRGQPQHF
TRBV3-1/TRBV3-2,TRBJ1-2,CASSREATANYGYTF
TRBV7-2,TRBJ1-1,CASSSRQGYTEAFF
TRBV6-2/TRBV6-3,TRBJ1-2,CASSSTTGDSFGYGYTF
TRBV10-3,TRBJ2-1,CAISNPSQSYNEQFF
TRBV5-1,TRBJ1-2,CASSQDSKTTF
TRBV28,TRBJ1-5,CASSFGSGDQPQHF
TRBV6-8,TRBJ2-7,CASSYSGQAYFYEQYF
TRBV6-5,TRBJ2-4,CASIKSGEGIQYF
TRBV7-2,TRBJ2-3,CASSLGFAGGTDTQYF
TRBV2,TRBJ2-1,CASSPPGTSASNEQFF
TRBV7-9,TRBJ2-7,CASSPTSGGSYEQYF
TRBV20-1,TRBJ1-2,CSAHYAYGYTF
TRBV5-1,TRBJ2-7,CASSYGTADYEQYF
TRBV10-3,TRBJ1-1,CAISESTVLNTEAFF
TRBV28,TRBJ2-6,CASSPGWANVLTF
TRBV11-3,TRBJ2-2,CASSLGGYLAGGPITGELFF
TRBV9,TRBJ2-7,CASSVGQDTGRYEQYF
TRBV30,TRBJ1-1,CAWSVQVGEGAFF
TRBV19,TRBJ2-3,CASSRLGVTDTQYF
TRBV19,TRBJ2-5,CASRGRPLETQYF